The 4 T cell receptor beta chains presented below share a single source sample, sequenced in a study of cytomegalovirus exposure and HLA in healthy donors. Use of 60 Vbeta and 13 Jbeta primers characterized the PCR. Sequencing was performed with immunoSEQ multiplex PCR; in TCRdb, only in-frame clones are kept and a portion is missing. In all, the sample yields fewer than 85,000 clones. Sequenced: PBMCs. The receptors here all came from a woman in her 40s in good health and CMV-seropositive.

The genes are TRBV27 and TRBJ1-5; weak D call: TRBD1 (6 bases). V dropped 3 bases and J dropped 2 bases, with 8 bases sitting between them. The CDR3 runs to 14 residues. The V gene's germline CDR1 is MNHEY and CDR2 SMNVEV (reference sequence). The DNA of the CDR3 is TGTGCCAGCAGTTTGAGACAGGGCAATCAGCCCCAGCATTTT. It yields the protein CASSLRQGNQPQHF.

The V and J genes are TRBV6-1 and TRBJ1-6, with D possibly being TRBD1 (6 bases). Germline CDR1 and CDR2: MNHNS and SASEGT. V was pared by 8 bases and J by 11 bases, with 13 bases between. CDR3 length: 12 residues. DNA of the CDR3: TGTGCCAGCCAATGGACAGTGCCACCCCTCCACTTT. It yields the protein CASQWTVPPLHF.

The V and J genes are TRBV30 and TRBJ1-2, with D maybe TRBD1 (5 bases). The CDR3 has 14 residues. V lost 1 base to trimming and J lost 3 bases, with 12 bases between them. The germline CDR1 and CDR2 sequences are GTSNPN and SVGIG (reference sequence). CDR3: CAWSGKGLDYGYTF. CDR3 DNA sequence: TGTGCCTGGAGTGGGAAGGGGCTTGACTATGGCTACACCTTC.

V usage is TRBV25-1 and J usage is TRBJ1-1, with D possibly TRBD1 on 5 matching bases. CDR3 length: 15 residues. The V end was cut by 3 bases, the J end by 7 bases, with 18 bases between. CDR1 MGHDK and CDR2 SYGVNS come from the germline V gene. CDR3 amino acids: CASSDRGQGENEAFF. CDR3 sequence (DNA): TGTGCCAGCAGTGACCGAGGTCAGGGCGAGAATGAAGCTTTCTTT.